The source of this TCR beta chain is a study of blood T cells in healthy people across ages. Turning to this clonotype: Its specificity is not known.

Donors each provided about 10 milliliters of peripheral blood. Germline V gene lookup returns CDR1 SGHTA and CDR2 FQGNSA. The V gene lost 2 bases and the J gene lost 4 bases, with 14 bases spanning the gap. The CDR3 runs to 15 residues. Study-level results: Across the age range, TCR beta diversity per million T cells fell in a roughly linear way. The diversity estimates, figures obtained from one million T cells, were considered underestimates.

Sample-barcoded 5' priming and a J-beta primer mix drove a second PCR of about 7 to 12 cycles. TCRdb called the 5' RACE reads again in MiXCR, with one record for every CDR3 protein. The sample contains 700,000 or so distinct CDR3 sequences, approximately 40% of which appear only once. Sequencing was carried out using blood. This receptor was obtained from a man older than 75 in good health. J is TRBJ1-1 and V is TRBV7-2; maybe TRBD1 (5 bases). CDR3 DNA sequence: TGTGCCAGCAGCTTATTACCCCAGGGTGGCACTGAAGCTTTCTTT. Translating gives CASSLLPQGGTEAFF. The full variable domain, completed using reference TRBV7-2 and TRBJ1-1, is GAGVSQSPSNKVTEKGKDVELRCDPISGHTALYWYRQSLGQGLEFLIYFQGNSAPDKSGLPSDRFSAERTGGSVSTLTIQRTQQEDSAVYLCASSLLPQGGTEAFFGQGTRLTVV.